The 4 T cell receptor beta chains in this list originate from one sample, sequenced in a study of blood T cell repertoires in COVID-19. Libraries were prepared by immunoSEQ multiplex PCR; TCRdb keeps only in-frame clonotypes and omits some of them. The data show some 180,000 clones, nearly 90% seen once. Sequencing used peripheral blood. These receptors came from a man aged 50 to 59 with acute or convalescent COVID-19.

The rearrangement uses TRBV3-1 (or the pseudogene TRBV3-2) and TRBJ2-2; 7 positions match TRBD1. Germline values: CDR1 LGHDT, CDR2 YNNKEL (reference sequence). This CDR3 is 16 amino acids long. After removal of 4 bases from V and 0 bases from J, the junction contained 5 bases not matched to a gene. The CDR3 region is CASSRNRGTNTGELFF. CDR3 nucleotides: TGTGCCAGCAGCCGGAACAGGGGAACGAACACCGGGGAGCTGTTTTTT.

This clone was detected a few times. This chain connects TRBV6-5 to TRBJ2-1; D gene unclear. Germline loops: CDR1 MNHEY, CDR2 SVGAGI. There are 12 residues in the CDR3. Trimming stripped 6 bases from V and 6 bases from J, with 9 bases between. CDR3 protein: CASSHILNEQFF. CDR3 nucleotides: TGTGCCAGCAGCCACATCCTCAATGAGCAGTTCTTC.

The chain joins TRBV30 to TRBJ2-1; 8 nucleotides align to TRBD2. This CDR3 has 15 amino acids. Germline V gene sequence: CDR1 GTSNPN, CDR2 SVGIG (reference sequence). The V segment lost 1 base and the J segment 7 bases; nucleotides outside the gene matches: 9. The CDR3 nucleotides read TGTGCCTGGAGTGACGGGAGGGCTAAAAATAATGAGCAGTTCTTC. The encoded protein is CAWSDGRAKNNEQFF. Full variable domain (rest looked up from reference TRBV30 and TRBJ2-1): SQTIHQWPATLVQPVGSPLSLECTVEGTSNPNLYWYRQAAGRGLQLLFYSVGIGQISSEVPQNLSASRPQDRQFILSSKKLLLSDSGFYLCAWSDGRAKNNEQFFGPGTRLTVL.

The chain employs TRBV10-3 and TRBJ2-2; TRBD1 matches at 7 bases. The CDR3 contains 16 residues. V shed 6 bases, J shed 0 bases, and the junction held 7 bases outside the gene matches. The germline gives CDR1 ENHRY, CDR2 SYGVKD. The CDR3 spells CAISTDRAANTGELFF. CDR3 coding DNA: TGTGCCATCAGCACAGACAGGGCCGCGAACACCGGGGAGCTGTTTTTT.